This record concerns one TCR beta chain sequence. Its antigen is not identified. The entry originates in a study of STAT3 mutations in large granular lymphocyte leukemia. Across the whole study: Canonical activating STAT3 mutations were detected in roughly half of the longitudinally sequenced T-LGLL patients.

Study-level findings and limits: TCR clonotype switching after therapy occurred in about 30% of the 18 patients. In T-cell large granular lymphocyte leukemia, about half of patients showed multiple immunodominant subclonotypes.

Sequenced by immunoSEQ multiplex PCR; TCRdb stores in-frame clones only, minus some. The sample has 17,000 or so clones, approximately 85% seen once. The V and J ends lost 1 base and 1 base, in that order; junction bases with no gene match: 1. CDR1 LGHNA and CDR2 YNFKEQ come from the germline V gene. The CDR3 has 17 amino acids. The sequencing sample was made of peripheral blood mononuclear cells. The chain combines TRBV4-2 with TRBJ2-2, with TRBD2 matching over 12 bases. This receptor was identified in a man aged 45-65 years with T-cell large granular lymphocyte leukemia. Some clones in this sample may be carry-over from other donors' samples. The CDR3 loop reads CASSQGTSGVNTGELFF. Written as DNA, the CDR3 is TGTGCCAGCAGCCAAGGGACTAGCGGGGTGAACACCGGGGAGCTGTTTTTT.